This TCR beta chain emerged from a study of blood T cell repertoires in COVID-19 (TCRdb year 2020). Turning to the overall study: The collaborator samples originated in the United States, Italy and Spain and spanned the acute and convalescent phases of COVID-19. The sample metadata nearly always contained a de-identified subject ID, COVID-19 status, age in years and sex. The dataset comprised deeply sampled blood TCRbeta repertoires from subjects exposed to, actively infected with, or recovered from COVID-19. Samples were obtained from the ongoing ImmuneRACE study (first 160 participants) and from about 1,300 subjects provided by 6 global collaborators. A freely available public database, intended as a resource for researchers studying the immune response to SARS-CoV-2, is where the repertoires were released. Where available, HLA class I and class II types were obtained from metadata supplied by the sample provider rather than from assay-based typing. The prospective study material was composed of cDNA or gDNA derived from T cells, B-cell-depleted T cells, or PBMCs.

V is cut by 3 bases and J by 6 bases, and the space between the germline ends is 10 bases. The CDR3 runs 13 amino acids, cysteine and phenylalanine included. Of all the DNA, just the CDR3 is kept, 39 bases in frame from base 1. From a lookup of the germline V gene (reference sequence), CDR1 and CDR2 are MNHEY and SMNVEV. About this clone: Its antigen has not been determined. Base qualities are not recorded, but no much larger clone differs from it by a single base.

TCRbeta CDR3 regions were amplified from genomic DNA using the immunoSEQ Assay, a bias-controlled multiplex PCR. Per the authors' processing: Nucleated cell counts per sample were estimated from amplification of reference gene primers within the assay. To quantify the absolute abundance of each unique TCRbeta CDR3 rearrangement, sequence reads were collapsed and filtered. For each sample, productive Simpson clonality was calculated as the square root of Simpson's diversity index over productive rearrangements. In TCRdb, the immuneACCESS table is reduced to in-frame sequences with V and J assigned. These tables do not hold every clone; where another copy was compared, an unresolved V gene accounts for under half, and the others remain unexplained. The D gene and trimming were derived from the DNA, and the V and J assignments and clone size from that table. The sample contains about 260,000 clones, 80% to 90% of them found a single time. Over 0.85% of the sample rests with the top ten.

Beyond this particular receptor, the publication reports: Clinical and demographic metadata were provided uncurated, with the amount varying by source and participant.

Participants in the prospective study were aged 18 to 89 years, lived in 20 to 25 United States geographic areas, and enrolled through a virtual design. To assign participants to cohorts, the prospective study relied on clinical history that participants themselves reported in a screening survey and a study questionnaire. Exposed participants had been in contact, within 2 weeks of entering the study, with a person who had a PCR-confirmed or clinician-diagnosed case of COVID-19. Mobile phlebotomists in the prospective study collected whole blood, serum and a nasopharyngeal or oropharyngeal swab from every participant. Prospective study participants could optionally give additional blood draws and questionnaires over a roughly two-month period. Before DNA extraction, prospective study blood samples were shipped either frozen or at room temperature.

This sequence uses TRBV27 and TRBJ2-3, with the D gene call left open. The TCR originated in a man in his fifties who had been exposed to COVID-19. Sequenced input: PBMCs or T cells enriched from blood (not recorded which). The DNA sequence is given as TGTGCCAGCAGTTTTCTCCCTTCGGATACGCAGTATTTT. Translated, this is CASSFLPSDTQYF.